The 20 T cell receptor beta chains below all came from one sample that was sequenced in a study of identical twins. TCRdb processed the 5' RACE reads anew with MiXCR; each CDR3 protein has one entry. The sample consists of 450,000 or so distinct CDR3 sequences, approximately 15% of them appearing once. These data are also associated with another study on yellow fever vaccine responses in identical twins.

The specimen was CD4+ T cells sorted from blood. The receptors shown here come from a woman in her late teens or twenties in good health.

J is TRBJ2-1 and V is TRBV12-3 or TRBV12-4; no clear D. V shed 7 bases and J shed 3 bases, with 13 bases lying between them. The CDR3 spans 14 residues. The CDR3 nucleotides are TGTGCCAGCACCCTCGGAGCGAACTACAATGAGCAGTTCTTC. It encodes CASTLGANYNEQFF.

This clonotype occurred a few times. The chain has TRBV4-2 and TRBJ2-6; D gene unclear. Germline V gene lookup returns CDR1 LGHNA and CDR2 YNFKEQ. The CDR3 sequence is 15 residues long. Between the trimmed V and J ends, which lost 1 base and 4 bases, there was a span of 8 bases. As DNA, the CDR3 is TGTGCCAGCAGCCAAGGTGTAGGAGGGGCCAACGTCCTGACTTTC. Its translation: CASSQGVGGANVLTF.

The rearrangement joins TRBV5-5 to TRBJ1-2; D gene uncertain. Germline V gene data show CDR1 as SGHKS and CDR2 as YYEKEE (reference sequence). The ends were cut back, 3 bases at V and 8 bases at J, with 8 bases in the middle. The CDR3 runs 11 residues. The CDR3 nucleotides read TGTGCCAGCAGCTCGGCGGAAGGCTACACCTTC. Protein sequence: CASSSAEGYTF.

There are many counts of this clonotype. J is TRBJ2-1 and V is TRBV6-1; TRBD2 might be the D (5 bases). CDR1 is MNHNS, CDR2 SASEGT, per germline. The CDR3 length is 14 residues. With 5 bases removed from V and 4 bases from J, the gap between germline ends came to 12 bases. This chain's CDR3 is CASSLQSGYNEQFF. In nucleotides, the CDR3 is TGTGCCAGCAGTCTCCAGAGCGGTTACAATGAGCAGTTCTTC.

This clonotype was counted a few times. This chain uses TRBV6-1 with TRBJ2-7; 12 bases are a match to TRBD2. The V segment lost 6 bases and the J segment 1 base; nucleotides outside the gene matches: 4. This CDR3 has 15 amino acids. The germline CDR1 and CDR2 sequences are MNHNS and SASEGT. Written as DNA, the CDR3 is TGTGCCAGCAGCGGGACTAGCGGGCCTTCCTACGAGCAGTACTTC. Translation gives CASSGTSGPSYEQYF.

The chain joins TRBV5-1 to TRBJ2-3; 7 bases agree with TRBD1. Germline V CDR1 and CDR2: SGHRS, YFSETQ. There are 16 residues in the CDR3. V dropped 4 bases and J dropped 7; count of bases not matched to a gene: 15. The CDR3 nucleotides are TGCGCCAGCAGCGTCCGGGACAGCCAAATTATGAATACGCAGTATTTT. This translates into CASSVRDSQIMNTQYF. Variable domain in full (rest from reference TRBV5-1 and TRBJ2-3): KAGVTQTPRYLIKTRGQQVTLSCSPISGHRSVSWYQQTPGQGLQFLFEYFSETQRNKGNFPGRFSGRQFSNSRSEMNVSTLELGDSALYLCASSVRDSQIMNTQYFGPGTRLTVL.

This chain links TRBV6-1 with TRBJ1-4, with a tentative D call TRBD1 (6 bases). Trimming took 6 bases from V and 5 from J, leaving 16 bases between them. The CDR3 runs to 15 residues. Germline V lookup: CDR1 MNHNS, CDR2 SASEGT. The CDR3 sequence: CASRVGQRPNEKLFF. The CDR3 DNA is TGTGCCAGCAGAGTCGGACAGCGGCCGAATGAAAAACTGTTTTTT.

DNA of the CDR3: TGTGCCAGCAGCTCAACATCCACCAACGTGTCACCCCTCCACTTT. This encodes CASSSTSTNVSPLHF. The rearrangement links TRBV7-2 to TRBJ1-6; D uncertain. The CDR3 consists of 15 residues. Germline CDR1 SGHTA, CDR2 FQGNSA. The ends were cut back, 4 bases at V and 10 bases at J, with 17 bases in the middle.

The chain employs TRBV19 and TRBJ2-6; D possibly uses TRBD1 or TRBD2 (5 bases each). This CDR3 is built from 18 residues. V was clipped by 4 bases and J by 0 bases, with 16 bases between them. Germline V gene sequence: CDR1 LNHDA, CDR2 SQIVND (reference sequence). DNA of the CDR3: TGTGCCAGTAGTAGATTGGGGGTGGGTGCCTCTGGGGCCAACGTCCTGACTTTC. Amino acids: CASSRLGVGASGANVLTF.

The sample holds many counts of this clonotype. This sequence joins TRBV12-3 or TRBV12-4 and TRBJ1-4; 9 bases agree with TRBD1. The CDR3 has 14 residues. The J segment lost 7 bases and the V segment lost 6 bases, leaving 6 bases of the junction unmatched. The CDR3 region is CASSLGQGSEKLFF. The CDR3 DNA sequence: TGTGCCAGCAGCCTTGGACAGGGGAGTGAAAAACTGTTTTTT.

V is TRBV7-2 and J is TRBJ2-2; 7 bases match TRBD1. Trimming at V came to 5 bases and at J to 4 bases, leaving 10 bases not matched to a gene. The V gene's germline CDR1 is SGHTA and CDR2 FQGNSA. The CDR3 is 16 amino acids. CDR3 DNA: TGTGCCAGCAGCGCTGACTTTGGGACAGCCACCGGGGAGCTGTTTTTT. This sequence encodes CASSADFGTATGELFF.

V is TRBV18 and J is TRBJ2-3, with D tentatively TRBD2 (6 bases). CDR1 KGHSH and CDR2 LQKENI come from the germline V gene. This CDR3 comprises 14 residues. V was shortened by 3 bases and J by 4 bases, with 11 bases between the two germline ends. For the CDR3, the DNA is TGTGCCAGCTCACCGGCGGGATACGCAGATACGCAGTATTTT. Its protein product is CASSPAGYADTQYF.

This clonotype has just a few counts. The chain joins TRBV5-6 to TRBJ2-1; 11 bases match TRBD2. The CDR3 is 15 amino acids. CDR1 SGHDT and CDR2 YYEEEE come from the germline V gene. V lost 5 bases to trimming and J lost 10 bases; unmatched junction nucleotides: 11. The CDR3, as DNA: TGTGCCAGCAGAGGGGCTAGCGGGGGGAAAGCCGAGCAGTTCTTC. It is translated as CASRGASGGKAEQFF.

The genes are TRBV5-6 and TRBJ2-3, with 7 positions matching TRBD2. The CDR3 length is 15 residues. Germline CDR1 is SGHDT and CDR2 is YYEEEE. V was clipped by 6 bases and J by 5 bases; unmatched bases: 12. DNA of the CDR3: TGTGCCAGCACCCACCGGGGAGGGGTGGGAGATACGCAGTATTTT. This translates into CASTHRGGVGDTQYF.

This clonotype appeared a few times. V gene TRBV10-3 combines with J gene TRBJ2-1; 7 bases are shared with TRBD1. V lost 2 bases to trimming and J lost 10 bases; unmatched junction nucleotides: 23. Germline V gene data show CDR1 as ENHRY and CDR2 as SYGVKD. The CDR3 contains 19 residues. The CDR3 coding sequence is TGTGCCATCAGTGAGAATAGACAGGGAAGATCCCCACGAGCCCGAGAGCAGTTCTTC. This sequence encodes CAISENRQGRSPRAREQFF.

This clonotype was seen at least ten times. This CDR3 is CASSLEGTANYGYTF. The DNA for the CDR3 is TGCGCCAGCAGCTTGGAAGGTACTGCTAACTATGGCTACACCTTC. This chain joins TRBV5-1 and TRBJ1-2; no clear D gene. The length of the CDR3 is 15 residues. Germline CDR1 and CDR2: SGHRS and YFSETQ. Trimming removed 0 bases at V and 0 bases at J, with 9 bases between.

The table lists this clonotype with a few counts. The genes are TRBV15 and TRBJ2-3; D remains ambiguous. CDR3 length equals 16 residues. The germline V and J ends were trimmed by 0 bases and 0 bases, with 10 bases remaining between them. In germline, CDR1 is LNHNV, CDR2 YYDKDF (reference sequence). The CDR3 reads CATSRDWPGSTDTQYF. The CDR3 DNA reads TGTGCCACCAGCAGAGATTGGCCCGGTAGCACAGATACGCAGTATTTT.

The rearrangement uses TRBV29-1 and TRBJ2-7, with 7 bases identical to TRBD1. The length of the CDR3 is 15 residues. The germline V gene has CDR1 SQVTM and CDR2 ANQGSEA. The V and J ends lost 6 bases and 1 base, in that order; junction bases with no gene match: 12. Written as DNA, the CDR3 is TGCAGCGTCGGAGGAGGACAGGCAAAATCCTACGAGCAGTACTTC. It yields the protein CSVGGGQAKSYEQYF.

The J gene is TRBJ2-5, the V gene TRBV9; 7 bases align to TRBD2. Per the germline V gene, CDR1 is SGDLS and CDR2 is YYNGEE. The CDR3 consists of 16 residues. V was clipped by 0 bases and J by 5 bases; unmatched bases: 10. The CDR3 DNA follows: TGTGCCAGCAGCGTAGGGTTACGGGAGGCTGGGGAGACCCAGTACTTC. This gives the protein CASSVGLREAGETQYF.

This clonotype was seen more than once but under ten times. V usage is TRBV5-1 and J usage is TRBJ2-1; 8 bases fit TRBD1. Looked up from germline, CDR1 is SGHRS and CDR2 is YFSETQ. The CDR3 spans 15 residues. V shed 0 bases, J shed 6 bases, and the junction held 5 bases outside the gene matches. In nucleotides, the CDR3 is TGCGCCAGCAGCTTGGGACAGGGGTTGATCAATGAGCAGTTCTTC. Its protein product is CASSLGQGLINEQFF. Variable domain in full (rest from reference TRBV5-1 and TRBJ2-1): KAGVTQTPRYLIKTRGQQVTLSCSPISGHRSVSWYQQTPGQGLQFLFEYFSETQRNKGNFPGRFSGRQFSNSRSEMNVSTLELGDSALYLCASSLGQGLINEQFFGPGTRLTVL.